This TCR beta chain originates from a study of cytomegalovirus exposure and HLA in healthy donors. Study-wide background: A previous analysis identified approximately 120 million unique TCR beta sequences derived from 180 million or so T cells. Just over 80% of several hundred genotyped donors fell in the Caucasian-associated ancestry cluster.

Germline loops: CDR1 LGHNA, CDR2 YNFKEQ. V was clipped by 4 bases and J by 0 bases; unmatched bases: 10. This CDR3 comprises 17 residues. Study observations and caveats: The authors reported that TCR beta sequences could predict HLA-A and HLA-B alleles. These predictions were accurate for most subjects in the first cohort.

PCR amplification relied on 60 Vbeta primers (plus 13 Jbeta primers). The repertoire was sequenced with immunoSEQ multiplex PCR; TCRdb's copy has only in-frame clones and lacks some. The repertoire holds some 150,000 clones, with roughly 79% as singletons. A word on this clone: The antigen is undetermined.

The sequenced material came from PBMCs. This TCR was recovered from a male donor in good health and CMV-seronegative. This chain joins TRBV4-2 and TRBJ2-5; 8 bases are shared with TRBD2. CDR3 nucleotides: TGTGCCAGCAGCCGCCTGGGAGCGGGGGTTGACCAAGAGACCCAGTACTTC. It specifies CASSRLGAGVDQETQYF.